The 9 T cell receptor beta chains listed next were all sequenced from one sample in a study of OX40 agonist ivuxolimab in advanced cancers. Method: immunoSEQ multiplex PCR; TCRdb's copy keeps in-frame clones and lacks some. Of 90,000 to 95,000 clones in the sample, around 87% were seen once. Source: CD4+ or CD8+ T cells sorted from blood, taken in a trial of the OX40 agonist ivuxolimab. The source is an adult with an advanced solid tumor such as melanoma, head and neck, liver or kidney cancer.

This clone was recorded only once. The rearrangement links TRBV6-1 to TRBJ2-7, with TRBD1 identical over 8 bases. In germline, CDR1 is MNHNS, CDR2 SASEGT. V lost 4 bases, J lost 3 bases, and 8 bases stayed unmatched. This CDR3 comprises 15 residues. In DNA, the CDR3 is TGTGCCAGCAGTGGAGGCAGGGGGCCCGGCTACGAGCAGTACTTC. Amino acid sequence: CASSGGRGPGYEQYF.

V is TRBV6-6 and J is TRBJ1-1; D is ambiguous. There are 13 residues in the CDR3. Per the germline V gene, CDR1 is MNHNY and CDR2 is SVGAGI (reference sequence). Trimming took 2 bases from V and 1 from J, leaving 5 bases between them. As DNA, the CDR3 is TGTGCCAGCAGTTACAGTCAGAACACTGAAGCTTTCTTT. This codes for CASSYSQNTEAFF.

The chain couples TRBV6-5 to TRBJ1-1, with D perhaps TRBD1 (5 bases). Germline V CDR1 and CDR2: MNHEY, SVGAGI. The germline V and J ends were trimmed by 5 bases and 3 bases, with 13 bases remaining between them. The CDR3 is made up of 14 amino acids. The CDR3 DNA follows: TGTGCCAGCAGTGCCCTTAGGGGATACACTGAAGCTTTCTTT. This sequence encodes CASSALRGYTEAFF.

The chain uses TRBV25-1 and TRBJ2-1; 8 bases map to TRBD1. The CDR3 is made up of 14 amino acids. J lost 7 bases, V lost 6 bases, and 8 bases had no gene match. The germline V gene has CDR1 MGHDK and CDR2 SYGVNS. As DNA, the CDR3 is TGTGCCAGCAGATTAGCGACAGGGGTAAATGAGCAGTTCTTC. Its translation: CASRLATGVNEQFF.

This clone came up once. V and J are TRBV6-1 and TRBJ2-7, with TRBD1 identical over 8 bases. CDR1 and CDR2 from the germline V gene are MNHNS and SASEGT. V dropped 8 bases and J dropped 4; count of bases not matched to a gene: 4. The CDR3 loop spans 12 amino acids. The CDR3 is CASQGARYEQYV. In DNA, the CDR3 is TGTGCCAGCCAGGGGGCGCGTTACGAGCAGTACGTC.

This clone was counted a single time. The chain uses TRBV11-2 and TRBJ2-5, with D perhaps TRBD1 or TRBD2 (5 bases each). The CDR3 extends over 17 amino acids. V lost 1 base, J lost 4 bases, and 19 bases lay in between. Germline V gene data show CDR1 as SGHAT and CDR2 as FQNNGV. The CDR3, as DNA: TGTGCCAGCAGCTTAGGGGGCCCCCCTTCGAGGGGAGAGACCCAGTACTTC. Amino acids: CASSLGGPPSRGETQYF. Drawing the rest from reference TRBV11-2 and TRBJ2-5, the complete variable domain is EAGVAQSPRYKIIEKRQSVAFWCNPISGHATLYWYQQILGQGPKLLIQFQNNGVVDDSQLPKDRFSAERLKGVDSTLKIQPAKLEDSAVYLCASSLGGPPSRGETQYFGPGTRLLVL.

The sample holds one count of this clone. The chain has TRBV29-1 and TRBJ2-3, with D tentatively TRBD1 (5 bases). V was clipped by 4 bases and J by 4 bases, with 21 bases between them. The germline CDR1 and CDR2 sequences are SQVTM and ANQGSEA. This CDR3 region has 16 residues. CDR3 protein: CSVGGTRVLRPDTQYF. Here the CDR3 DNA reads TGCAGCGTTGGGGGCACCCGGGTTCTTCGTCCAGATACGCAGTATTTT.

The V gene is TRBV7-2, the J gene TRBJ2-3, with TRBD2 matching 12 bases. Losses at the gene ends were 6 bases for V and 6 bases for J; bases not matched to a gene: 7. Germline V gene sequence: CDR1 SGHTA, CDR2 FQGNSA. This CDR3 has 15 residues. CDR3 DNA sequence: TGTGCCAGCAGAAGACTAGCGGGAGACAGGGATACGCAGTATTTT. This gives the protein CASRRLAGDRDTQYF.

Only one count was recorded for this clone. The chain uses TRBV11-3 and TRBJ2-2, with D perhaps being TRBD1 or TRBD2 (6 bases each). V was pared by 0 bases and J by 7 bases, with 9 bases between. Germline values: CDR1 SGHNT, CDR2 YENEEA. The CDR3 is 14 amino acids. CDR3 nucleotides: TGTGCCAGCAGCTTAGACGGAGGGGGCGGGGAGCTGTTTTTT. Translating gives CASSLDGGGGELFF.